This TCR beta chain was sequenced during a study of vaccination effects on CD4 cells after COVID-19. Whole-study findings and limits: Clones arising from infection and from vaccination showed marked clonal contraction late after vaccination. Only a few convalescent patients and no early post-infection timepoints featured in the study.

As regards this clone: Its target is unknown.

The V end lost 3 bases, the J end lost 2 bases, and 10 bases lay between the germline ends. This CDR3 region has 14 residues. Germline CDR1 is MNHEY and CDR2 is SVGEGT. The ViraFEST assay expanded antigen-specific CD4+ T cells with viral peptide pools before sequencing. Having been cultured for about ten days, the cells underwent CD4+ T cell isolation. Each participant was administered two doses of either the BNT162b2 or the mRNA-1273 vaccine. No vaccinee had earlier SARS-CoV-2 infection, and nucleocapsid antibodies were negative. On days 3 and 7, fresh IL-2 medium replaced half the medium. Sequenced by immunoSEQ multiplex PCR; TCRdb stores in-frame clones only, minus some. The data hold 12,000 or so clones, with more than 70% observed a single time.

The chain couples TRBV6-2 or TRBV6-3 to TRBJ2-5; possibly TRBD1 for D (6 bases). The origin of this receptor is a human donor who received a COVID-19 vaccine. The starting material was CD4+ T cells from PBMCs cultured with SARS-CoV-2 spike peptides, obtained after COVID-19 vaccination. CDR3: CASSYVGAQETQYF. CDR3 DNA sequence: TGTGCCAGCAGTTATGTGGGGGCTCAAGAGACCCAGTACTTC.